Included here is one TCR beta chain sequence, with context. Its antigen is still unknown. These data are taken from a study of breast tumors, draining lymph nodes, adjacent tissues. Regarding the study as a whole: Tumor and nontumor repertoires were significantly more similar in luminal-like than in basal-like breast cancer. That most tumor T cells come from lymph nodes remained unproven.

TCRdb independently ran MiXCR on the multiplex PCR reads; one entry per CDR3 protein. The repertoire consists of 180,000 or so distinct CDR3 sequences, with roughly 31% occurring once and the leading ten covering approximately 4.3%. Samples came from axillary lymph nodes draining the breast cancer. CDR1 and CDR2 (germline): LNHDA, SQIVND (reference sequence). The CDR3 extends over 14 amino acids. V lost 7 bases to trimming and J lost 0 bases, with 12 bases between them. Specimen: axillary lymph node tissue. The rearrangement joins TRBV19 to TRBJ1-1, with unresolved D. The receptor's source is a female donor with breast cancer. Some clones in this sample may be carry-over from other donors' samples. The CDR3 DNA reads TGTGCCAGTAATTTGGCCAGCTTGAACACTGAAGCTTTCTTT. Translation: CASNLASLNTEAFF.